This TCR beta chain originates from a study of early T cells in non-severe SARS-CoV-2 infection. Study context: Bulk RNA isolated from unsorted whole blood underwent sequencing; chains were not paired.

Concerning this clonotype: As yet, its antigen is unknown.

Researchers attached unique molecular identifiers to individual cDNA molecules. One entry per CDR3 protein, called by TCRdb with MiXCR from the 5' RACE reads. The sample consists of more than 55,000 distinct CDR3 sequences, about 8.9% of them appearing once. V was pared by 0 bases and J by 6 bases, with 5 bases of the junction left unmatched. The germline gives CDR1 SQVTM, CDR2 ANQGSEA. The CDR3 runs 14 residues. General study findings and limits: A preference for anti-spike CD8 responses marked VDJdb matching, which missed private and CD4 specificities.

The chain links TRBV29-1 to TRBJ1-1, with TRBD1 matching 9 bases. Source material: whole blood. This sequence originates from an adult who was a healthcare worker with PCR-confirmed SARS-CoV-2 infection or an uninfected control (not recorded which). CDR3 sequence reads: CSVEDNRGHSEAFF. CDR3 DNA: TGCAGCGTTGAAGACAACAGGGGGCACTCTGAAGCTTTCTTT.